A selection of T cell receptor beta chains follows, all from one sample in a study of CD8+ T cells in alopecia areata. Method: immunoSEQ multiplex PCR; TCRdb's copy keeps in-frame clones and lacks some. The sample contains 35,000 to 45,000 clones, roughly 89% of which appear only once. The specimen comprised CD8+ T cells sorted from blood, sampled at week 24, from a patient treated with tofacitinib. Receptors were obtained from a human donor with alopecia areata. The CDR3 runs from the conserved cysteine through the conserved F or W. The D gene is left open where the match is weak. The size entry is marked missing in some rows and otherwise reads once, few, many or a size class.

V	size	J	D	CDR3	DNA
TRBV4-1	.	TRBJ2-1	TRBD2	CASSQLTGTKDNEQFF	TGCGCCAGCAGCCAGTTGACCGGGACTAAGGACAATGAGCAGTTCTTC
TRBV28	.	TRBJ1-6	.	CASSLLVGRRNSPLHF	TGTGCCAGCAGTTTATTAGTCGGCAGGAGAAATTCACCCCTCCACTTT
TRBV27	.	TRBJ2-3	TRBD2	CASSLRLAGAGDTQYF	TGTGCCAGCAGTTTAAGACTAGCGGGGGCAGGTGATACGCAGTATTTT
TRBV7-9	.	TRBJ2-5	TRBD1	CASSHGQGQQETQYF	TGTGCCAGCAGCCATGGACAGGGGCAACAAGAGACCCAGTACTTC
TRBV29-1	.	TRBJ2-7	TRBD1	CSALLADRGPYEQYF	TGCAGCGCCCTCCTTGCCGACAGGGGACCCTACGAGCAGTACTTC
TRBV4-3	.	TRBJ2-3	.	CASSQDRGATQYF	TGCGCCAGCAGCCAAGATCGAGGAGCTACGCAGTATTTT
TRBV27	.	TRBJ2-3	.	CASSFYPLSDDTQYF	TGTGCCAGCAGTTTTTACCCCCTTTCGGACGATACGCAGTATTTT
TRBV6-1	.	TRBJ1-5	.	CASSEGVSSNQPQHF	TGTGCCAGCAGTGAGGGGGTGTCTAGCAATCAGCCCCAGCATTTT
TRBV4-2	.	TRBJ2-2	.	CASSQGLRSTGELFF	TGTGCCAGCAGCCAAGGGCTCCGTTCTACCGGGGAGCTGTTTTTT
TRBV4-1	.	TRBJ2-2	TRBD2	CASSRVAGGNTGELFF	TGCGCCAGCAGCCGCGTAGCGGGGGGTAACACCGGGGAGCTGTTTTTT
TRBV27	.	TRBJ2-7	.	CASSLRGYEQYF	TGTGCCAGCAGTTTGAGGGGGTACGAGCAGTACTTC
TRBV2	.	TRBJ2-2	.	CASTILVGGELFF	TGTGCCAGCACCATACTAGTTGGCGGGGAGCTGTTTTTT
TRBV4-2	.	TRBJ2-4	TRBD1	CASSQDDRVLAKNIQYF	TGTGCCAGCAGCCAGGACGACAGGGTGCTAGCCAAAAACATTCAGTACTTC
TRBV19	.	TRBJ2-1	.	CASSISALAGNNEQFF	TGTGCCAGTAGTATTTCAGCCCTTGCGGGAAACAATGAGCAGTTCTTC
TRBV29-1	.	TRBJ2-1	.	CSAPVNNEQFF	TGCAGCGCCCCCGTTAACAATGAGCAGTTCTTC
TRBV27	.	TRBJ1-1	TRBD1	CASSPNTKGPGDSEAFF	TGTGCCAGCAGCCCGAATACCAAGGGCCCAGGGGACAGTGAAGCTTTCTTT
TRBV29-1	.	TRBJ2-1	.	CSVEVQDYNEQFF	TGCAGCGTTGAAGTCCAAGACTACAATGAGCAGTTCTTC
TRBV5-1	.	TRBJ2-3	TRBD1	CASSLSDRETDTQYF	TGCGCCAGCAGCTTGTCTGACAGGGAAACAGATACGCAGTATTTT
TRBV5-6	.	TRBJ2-7	.	CASSLRSQVRYEQYF	TGTGCCAGCAGCTTGCGGAGTCAGGTACGGTACGAGCAGTACTTC
TRBV4-2	.	TRBJ2-1	TRBD2	CASSPAPTSGDYEQFF	TGTGCCAGCAGCCCCGCCCCGACTAGCGGGGATTATGAGCAGTTCTTC
TRBV30	.	TRBJ1-2	TRBD1	CAWGTGTYGYTF	TGTGCCTGGGGGACAGGGACCTATGGCTACACCTTC
TRBV4-2	.	TRBJ1-4	.	CASSQDKGILNEKLFF	TGTGCCAGCAGCCAAGATAAGGGGATACTCAATGAAAAACTGTTTTTT
TRBV7-9	.	TRBJ2-7	.	CTSSLGHNEQYF	TGTACCAGCAGCTTAGGGCACAACGAGCAGTACTTC
TRBV7-6	.	TRBJ2-1	TRBD2	CASRTSGGLYNEQFF	TGTGCCAGCAGAACGAGCGGGGGACTCTACAATGAGCAGTTCTTC
TRBV27	.	TRBJ2-5	TRBD2	CASSLYAGGGYGTQYF	TGTGCCAGCAGTTTATACGCGGGGGGCGGTTACGGGACCCAGTACTTC
TRBV15	.	TRBJ2-7	.	CATNWGTADEQYF	TGTGCCACCAATTGGGGTACGGCCGACGAGCAGTACTTC
TRBV27	.	TRBJ1-2	.	CASSPLLTKDYGYTF	TGTGCCAGCAGTCCTCTTCTAACAAAAGACTATGGCTACACCTTC
TRBV4-2	once	TRBJ1-1	TRBD1	CASSPQRGQYEAFF	TGTGCCAGCAGCCCACAAAGGGGACAGTATGAAGCTTTCTTT
TRBV29-1	.	TRBJ1-1	.	CSVGNEAFF	TGCAGCGTCGGAAATGAAGCTTTCTTT
TRBV7-9	.	TRBJ2-6	.	CAGKYSGANVLTF	TGTGCCGGCAAGTACTCTGGGGCCAACGTCCTGACTTTC
TRBV7-9	once	TRBJ2-7	.	CASSLGIGVSYEQYF	TGTGCCAGCAGCTTAGGCATTGGCGTCTCCTACGAGCAGTACTTC
TRBV6-4	.	TRBJ2-2	TRBD2	CASSTSGESTGELFF	TGTGCCAGCAGCACTAGCGGGGAAAGTACCGGGGAGCTGTTTTTT
TRBV7-2	.	TRBJ2-5	TRBD1	CASSLDRGETQYF	TGTGCCAGCAGCCTGGACAGGGGGGAGACCCAGTACTTC
TRBV29-1	.	TRBJ2-7	.	CSVSTDTRGYEQYF	TGCAGCGTCTCGACAGACACCAGGGGTTACGAGCAGTACTTC
TRBV27	.	TRBJ2-1	TRBD2	CASSTWRGDYNEQFF	TGTGCCAGCAGTACCTGGCGGGGGGACTACAATGAGCAGTTCTTC
TRBV29-1	.	TRBJ2-1	.	CSVEDYTGTDNEQFF	TGCAGCGTTGAAGATTATACGGGAACGGACAATGAGCAGTTCTTC
TRBV28	.	TRBJ1-6	.	CASSLGGSPLHF	TGTGCCAGCAGTTTAGGGGGATCACCCCTCCACTTT
TRBV28	.	TRBJ2-7	TRBD2	CASSLLAGDFYEQYF	TGTGCCAGCAGTTTACTAGCGGGGGATTTCTACGAGCAGTACTTC